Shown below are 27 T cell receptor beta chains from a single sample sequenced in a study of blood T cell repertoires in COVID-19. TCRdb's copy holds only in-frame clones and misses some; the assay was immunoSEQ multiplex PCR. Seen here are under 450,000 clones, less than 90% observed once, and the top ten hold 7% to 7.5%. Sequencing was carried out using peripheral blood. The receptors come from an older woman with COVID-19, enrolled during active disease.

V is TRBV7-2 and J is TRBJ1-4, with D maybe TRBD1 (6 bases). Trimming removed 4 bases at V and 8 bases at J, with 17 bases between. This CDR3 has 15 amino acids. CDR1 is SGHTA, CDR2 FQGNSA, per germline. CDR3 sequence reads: CASSSPGGAREKLFF. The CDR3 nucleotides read TGTGCCAGCAGCTCCCCCGGGGGGGCGCGGGAAAAACTGTTTTTT.

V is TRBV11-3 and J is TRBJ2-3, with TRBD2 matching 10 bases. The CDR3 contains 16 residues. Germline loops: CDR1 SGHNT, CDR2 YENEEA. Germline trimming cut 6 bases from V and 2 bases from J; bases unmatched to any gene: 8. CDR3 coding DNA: TGTGCCAGCAGTTATAGCGGGGGGACCTACACAGATACGCAGTATTTT. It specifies CASSYSGGTYTDTQYF.

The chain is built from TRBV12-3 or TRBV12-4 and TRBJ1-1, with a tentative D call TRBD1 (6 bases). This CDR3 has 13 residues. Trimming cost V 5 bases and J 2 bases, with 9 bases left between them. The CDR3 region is CASSGQRNTEAFF. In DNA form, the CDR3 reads TGTGCCAGCAGTGGACAGAGAAACACTGAAGCTTTCTTT.

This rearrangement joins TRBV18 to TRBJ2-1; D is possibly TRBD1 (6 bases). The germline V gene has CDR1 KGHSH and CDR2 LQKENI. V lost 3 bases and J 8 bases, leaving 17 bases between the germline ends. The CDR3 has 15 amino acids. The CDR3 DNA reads TGTGCCAGCTCACCTCCGCGGGCAGGGGATTATGAGCAGTTCTTC. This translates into CASSPPRAGDYEQFF.

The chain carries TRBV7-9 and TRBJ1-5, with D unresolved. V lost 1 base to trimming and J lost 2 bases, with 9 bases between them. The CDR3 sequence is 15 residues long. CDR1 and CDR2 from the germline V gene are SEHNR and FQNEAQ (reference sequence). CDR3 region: CASSLGRAGNQPQHF. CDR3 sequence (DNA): TGTGCCAGCAGCTTAGGGCGGGCCGGCAATCAGCCCCAGCATTTT.

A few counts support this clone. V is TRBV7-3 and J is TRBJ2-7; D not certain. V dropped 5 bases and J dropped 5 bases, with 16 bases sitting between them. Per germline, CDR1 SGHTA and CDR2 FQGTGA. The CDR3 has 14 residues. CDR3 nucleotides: TGTGCCAGCAGCCGCGGCTACGGCGAAGACGAGCAGTACTTC. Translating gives CASSRGYGEDEQYF.

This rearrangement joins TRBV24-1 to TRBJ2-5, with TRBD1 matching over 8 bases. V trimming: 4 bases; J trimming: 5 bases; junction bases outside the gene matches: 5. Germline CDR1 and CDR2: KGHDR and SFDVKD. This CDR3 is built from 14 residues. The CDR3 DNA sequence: TGTGCCACCAGTGACCCCAACAGGGGGGAGACCCAGTACTTC. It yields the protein CATSDPNRGETQYF.

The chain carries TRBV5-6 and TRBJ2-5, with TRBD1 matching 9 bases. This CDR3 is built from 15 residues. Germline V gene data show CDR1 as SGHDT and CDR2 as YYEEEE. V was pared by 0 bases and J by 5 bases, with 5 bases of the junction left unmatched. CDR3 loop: CASSLGVTGGETQYF. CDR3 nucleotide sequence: TGTGCCAGCAGCTTGGGGGTGACAGGGGGTGAGACCCAGTACTTC.

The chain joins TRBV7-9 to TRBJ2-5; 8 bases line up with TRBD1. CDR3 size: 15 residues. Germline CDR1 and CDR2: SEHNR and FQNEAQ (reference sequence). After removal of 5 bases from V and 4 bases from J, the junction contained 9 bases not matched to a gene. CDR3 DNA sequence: TGTGCCAGCAGCCGTCGGACAGGGCCGGGAGAGACCCAGTACTTC. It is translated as CASSRRTGPGETQYF.

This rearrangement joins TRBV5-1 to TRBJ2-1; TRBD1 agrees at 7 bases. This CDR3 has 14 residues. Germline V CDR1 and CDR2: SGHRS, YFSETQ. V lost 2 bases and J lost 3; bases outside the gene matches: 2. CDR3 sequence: CASSLGTDYNEQFF. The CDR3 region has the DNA TGCGCCAGCAGCTTAGGGACAGACTACAATGAGCAGTTCTTC.

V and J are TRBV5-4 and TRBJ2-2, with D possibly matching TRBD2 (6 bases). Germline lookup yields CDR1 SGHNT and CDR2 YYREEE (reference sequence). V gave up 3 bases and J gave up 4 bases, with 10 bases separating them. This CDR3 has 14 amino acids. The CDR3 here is CASSSLGGTGELFF. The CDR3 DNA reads TGTGCCAGCAGCTCACTCGGGGGCACCGGGGAGCTGTTTTTT.

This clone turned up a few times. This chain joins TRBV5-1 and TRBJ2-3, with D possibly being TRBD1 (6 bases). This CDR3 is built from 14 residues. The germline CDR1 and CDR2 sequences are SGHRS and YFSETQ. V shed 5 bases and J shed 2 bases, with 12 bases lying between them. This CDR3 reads CASRPDSHTDTQYF. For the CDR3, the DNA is TGCGCCAGCAGACCGGACAGCCACACAGATACGCAGTATTTT.

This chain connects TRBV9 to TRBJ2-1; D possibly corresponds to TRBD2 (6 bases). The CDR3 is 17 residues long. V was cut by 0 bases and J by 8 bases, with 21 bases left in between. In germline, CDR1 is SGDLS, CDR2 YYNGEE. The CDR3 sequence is CASSVESSWTTPHEQFF. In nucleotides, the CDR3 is TGTGCCAGCAGCGTAGAGTCGTCATGGACTACCCCCCATGAGCAGTTCTTC.

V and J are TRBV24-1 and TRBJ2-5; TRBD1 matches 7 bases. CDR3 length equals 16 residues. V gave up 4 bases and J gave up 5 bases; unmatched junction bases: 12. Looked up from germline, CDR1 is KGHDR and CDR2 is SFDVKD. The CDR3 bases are TGTGCCACCAGTGAATCGGGACAGCAAACCAGGGAGACCCAGTACTTC. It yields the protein CATSESGQQTRETQYF.

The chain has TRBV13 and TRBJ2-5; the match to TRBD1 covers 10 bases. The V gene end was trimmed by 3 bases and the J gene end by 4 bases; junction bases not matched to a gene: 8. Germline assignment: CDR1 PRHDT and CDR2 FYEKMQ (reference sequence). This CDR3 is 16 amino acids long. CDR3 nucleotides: TGTGCCAGCAGCTTTGGGACAGGGGAGGCACGAGAGACCCAGTACTTC. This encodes CASSFGTGEARETQYF.

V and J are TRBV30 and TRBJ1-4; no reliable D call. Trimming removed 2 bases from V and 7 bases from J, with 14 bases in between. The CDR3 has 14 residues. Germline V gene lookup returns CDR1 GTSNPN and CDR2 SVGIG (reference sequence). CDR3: CAWSPHSGPEKLFF. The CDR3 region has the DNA TGTGCCTGGAGTCCTCACAGCGGACCTGAAAAACTGTTTTTT.

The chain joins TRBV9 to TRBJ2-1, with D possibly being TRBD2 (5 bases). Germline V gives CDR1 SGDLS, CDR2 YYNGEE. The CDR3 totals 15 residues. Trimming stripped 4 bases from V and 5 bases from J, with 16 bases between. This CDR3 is CASSLYGLAHNEQFF. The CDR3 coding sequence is TGTGCCAGCAGCTTATACGGGCTAGCCCACAATGAGCAGTTCTTC.

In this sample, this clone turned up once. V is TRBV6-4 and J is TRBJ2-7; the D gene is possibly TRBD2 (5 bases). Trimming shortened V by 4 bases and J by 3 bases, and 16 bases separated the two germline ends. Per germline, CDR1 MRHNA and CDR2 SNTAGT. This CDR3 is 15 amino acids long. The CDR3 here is CASSVLVREHYEQYF. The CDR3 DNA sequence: TGTGCCAGCAGTGTTCTAGTTCGGGAACACTACGAGCAGTACTTC.

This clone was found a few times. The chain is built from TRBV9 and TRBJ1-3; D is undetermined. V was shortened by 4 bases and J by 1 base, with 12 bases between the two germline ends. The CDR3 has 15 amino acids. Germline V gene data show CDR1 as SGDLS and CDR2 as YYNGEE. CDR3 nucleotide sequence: TGTGCCAGCAGCACCCCGGGGTTTTCTGGAAACACCATATATTTT. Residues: CASSTPGFSGNTIYF.

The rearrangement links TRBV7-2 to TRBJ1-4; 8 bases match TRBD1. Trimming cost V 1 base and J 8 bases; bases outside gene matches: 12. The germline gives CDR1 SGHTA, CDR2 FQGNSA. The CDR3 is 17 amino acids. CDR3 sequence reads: CASSLGRGRVREEKLFF. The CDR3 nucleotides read TGTGCCAGCAGCTTAGGCAGGGGGCGTGTAAGGGAAGAAAAACTGTTTTTT.

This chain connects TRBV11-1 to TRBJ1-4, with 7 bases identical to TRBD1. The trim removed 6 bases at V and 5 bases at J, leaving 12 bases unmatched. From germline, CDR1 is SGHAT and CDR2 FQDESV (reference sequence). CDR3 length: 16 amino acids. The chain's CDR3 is CASRLGDSGQNEKLFF. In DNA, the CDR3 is TGTGCCAGCAGATTGGGGGACAGCGGCCAGAATGAAAAACTGTTTTTT. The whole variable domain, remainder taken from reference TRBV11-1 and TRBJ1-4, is EAEVAQSPRYKITEKSQAVAFWCDPISGHATLYWYRQILGQGPELLVQFQDESVVDDSQLPKDRFSAERLKGVDSTLKIQPAELGDSAMYLCASRLGDSGQNEKLFFGSGTQLSVL.

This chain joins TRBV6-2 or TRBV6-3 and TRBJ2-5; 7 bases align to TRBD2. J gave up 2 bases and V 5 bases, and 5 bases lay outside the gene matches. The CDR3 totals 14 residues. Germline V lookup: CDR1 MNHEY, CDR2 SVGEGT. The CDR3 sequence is CASSPSGGQETQYF. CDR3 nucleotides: TGTGCCAGCAGTCCCTCGGGGGGTCAAGAGACCCAGTACTTC.

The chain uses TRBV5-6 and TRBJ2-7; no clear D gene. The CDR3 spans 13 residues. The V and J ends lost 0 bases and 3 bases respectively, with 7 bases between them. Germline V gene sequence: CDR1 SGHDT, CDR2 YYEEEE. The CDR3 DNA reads TGTGCCAGCAGCTTGGGCAGCGACTACGAGCAGTACTTC. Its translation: CASSLGSDYEQYF.

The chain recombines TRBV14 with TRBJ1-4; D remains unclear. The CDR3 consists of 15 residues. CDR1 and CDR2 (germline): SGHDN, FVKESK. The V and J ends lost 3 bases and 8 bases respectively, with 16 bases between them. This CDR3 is CASSHGGPTREKLFF. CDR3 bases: TGTGCCAGCAGCCACGGCGGGCCTACTAGGGAAAAACTGTTTTTT.

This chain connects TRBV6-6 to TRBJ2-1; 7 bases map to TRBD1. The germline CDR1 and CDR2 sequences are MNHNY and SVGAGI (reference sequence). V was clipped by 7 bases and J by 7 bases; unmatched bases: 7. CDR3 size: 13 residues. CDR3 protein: CASNDRVLNEQFF. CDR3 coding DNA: TGTGCCAGCAACGACAGGGTGTTGAATGAGCAGTTCTTC.

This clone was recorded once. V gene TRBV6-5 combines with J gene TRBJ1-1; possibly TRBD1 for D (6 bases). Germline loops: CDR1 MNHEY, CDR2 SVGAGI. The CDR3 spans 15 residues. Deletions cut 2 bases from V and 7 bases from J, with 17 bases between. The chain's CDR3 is CASSYVGTSLGEAFF. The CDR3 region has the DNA TGTGCCAGCAGTTACGTCGGGACATCCCTTGGTGAAGCTTTCTTT.

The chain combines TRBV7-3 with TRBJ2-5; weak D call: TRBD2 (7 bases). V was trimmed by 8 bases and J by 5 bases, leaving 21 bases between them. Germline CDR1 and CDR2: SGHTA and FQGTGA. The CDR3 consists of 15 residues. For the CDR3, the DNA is TGTGCCAGCCTCTCAAAGGGGGGGCCTCGGGAGACCCAGTACTTC. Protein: CASLSKGGPRETQYF.